The entry below describes one T cell receptor (beta chain). Generated by immunoSEQ multiplex PCR, the TCRdb table keeps only in-frame clones and is missing some. The sample lists 90,000 or so clones; approximately 86% were seen once. The data derive from a study of radiotherapy plus CTLA-4 blockade in lung cancer. Study context: Patients showed objective responses in under 20% of cases and disease control in 30% to 40%.

The material was peripheral blood, obtained from a patient treated with radiotherapy plus ipilimumab. This clonotype originated in a human donor with non-small cell lung cancer who had a partial response to radiotherapy plus ipilimumab.

CDR3: CASSLAGTSGTGEQFF. CDR3 coding DNA: TGCGCCAGCAGCTTGGCCGGGACTAGCGGGACCGGTGAGCAGTTCTTC. The V call is TRBV5-1, the J call TRBJ2-1; 13 bases align to TRBD2. This CDR3 comprises 16 residues. Germline lookup yields CDR1 SGHRS and CDR2 YFSETQ. V lost 0 bases to trimming and J lost 9 bases; unmatched junction nucleotides: 6.